One and the same sample provided the 10 T cell receptor beta chains below, sequenced in a study of T-cell reconstitution after alpha-beta-depleted transplantation in children. This sample's TCRbeta library carried unique molecular identifier barcodes. One entry per CDR3 protein results from TCRdb running MiXCR on the PCR reads. Found here are around 600,000 distinct CDR3 sequences, about 11% of them singletons; the top ten hold 4% to 5%. This material consisted of PBMCs from the stem cell graft donor, taken from the stem cell graft. The receptors come from a human donor who donated a stem cell graft to a child with acute myeloid leukemia.

The chain uses TRBV12-3 or TRBV12-4 and TRBJ2-2, with unresolved D. CDR3 size: 11 residues. Trimming took off 7 bases at V and 9 bases at J, with 9 bases between the two ends. CDR3 DNA sequence: TGTGCCAGCAAAAAGGCCCGGGAGCTGTTTTTT. Its translation is CASKKARELFF.

This clonotype has a count of ten or more. CDR3 sequence reads: CASSPLQFSLNSGANVLTF. The CDR3 coding sequence is TGTGCCAGCTCACCACTTCAGTTTTCCCTGAACTCTGGGGCCAACGTCCTGACTTTC. The V gene is TRBV18, the J gene TRBJ2-6; D gene unclear. V was trimmed by 1 base and J by 0 bases, leaving 16 bases between them. The CDR3 has 19 residues. The germline V gene has CDR1 KGHSH and CDR2 LQKENI.

V and J are TRBV3-1 and TRBJ2-3, with 7 bases matching TRBD2. The CDR3 is 15 amino acids. CDR1 is LGHDT and CDR2 is YNNKEL in the germline V gene (reference sequence). V lost 2 bases, J lost 1 base, and 3 bases stayed unmatched. The CDR3 DNA reads TGTGCCAGCAGCCAAACAGCGGGGCGCACAGATACGCAGTATTTT. This encodes CASSQTAGRTDTQYF.

In its sample, this clonotype was seen many times. This chain connects TRBV7-2 to TRBJ2-1, with TRBD2 identical over 16 bases. This CDR3 region has 15 residues. Germline CDR1 SGHTA, CDR2 FQGNSA. V dropped 3 bases and J dropped 12; count of bases not matched to a gene: 5. The CDR3 DNA reads TGTGCCAGCAGCTTCGGGACTAGCGGGGGGGTGAGGCAGTTCTTC. Encoded protein: CASSFGTSGGVRQFF. The full variable domain, rest sourced from reference TRBV7-2 and TRBJ2-1, is GAGVSQSPSNKVTEKGKDVELRCDPISGHTALYWYRQSLGQGLEFLIYFQGNSAPDKSGLPSDRFSAERTGGSVSTLTIQRTQQEDSAVYLCASSFGTSGGVRQFFGPGTRLTVL.

This chain joins TRBV29-1 and TRBJ2-5; 9 positions agree with TRBD1. Germline assignment: CDR1 SQVTM and CDR2 ANQGSEA. J was trimmed by 3 bases and V by 6 bases; bases with no gene match: 5. The CDR3 covers 13 residues. CDR3 residues: CSVPGQGKETQYF. CDR3 in DNA: TGCAGCGTGCCGGGACAGGGTAAAGAGACCCAGTACTTC.

By its share, this clonotype is medium-sized. V and J are TRBV29-1 and TRBJ2-6, with TRBD1 matching over 10 bases. The CDR3 totals 20 residues. Germline CDR1 and CDR2: SQVTM and ANQGSEA. Trimming removed 0 bases from V and 0 bases from J; junction bases left unmatched: 11. CDR3 sequence: CSVEEEGRTGGYSGANVLTF. Written as DNA, the CDR3 is TGCAGCGTTGAAGAAGAGGGCCGGACAGGGGGTTACTCTGGGGCCAACGTCCTGACTTTC.

V is TRBV5-1 and J is TRBJ1-2; tentatively, D is TRBD1 (5 bases). The length of the CDR3 is 16 residues. Germline V CDR1 and CDR2: SGHRS, YFSETQ. V dropped 0 bases and J dropped 3 bases, with 15 bases sitting between them. The CDR3 bases are TGCGCCAGCAGCTTGGTGGGAACAGGTGGAGACTATGGCTACACCTTC. This encodes CASSLVGTGGDYGYTF.

In this sample, this clonotype turned up many times. The chain carries TRBV15 and TRBJ2-2; 11 bases are shared with TRBD2. The germline V gene encodes CDR1 LNHNV and CDR2 YYDKDF (reference sequence). There are 18 residues in the CDR3. V lost 0 bases to trimming and J lost 3 bases; unmatched junction nucleotides: 6. The DNA of the CDR3 is TGTGCCACCAGCAGAGATAGACTAGCGGGGACCTACACCGGGGAGCTGTTTTTT. This codes for CATSRDRLAGTYTGELFF.

This clonotype was picked up a small number of times. The chain uses TRBV20-1 and TRBJ2-1; D possibly corresponds to TRBD2 (6 bases). This CDR3 is 14 amino acids long. Germline-derived CDR1 and CDR2 are DFQATT and SNEGSKA (reference sequence). V was cut by 4 bases and J by 7 bases, with 17 bases left in between. CDR3 coding DNA: TGCAGTGCTACCGGACTACCAATGGGGAATGAGCAGTTCTTC. Its protein product is CSATGLPMGNEQFF.

V usage is TRBV6-5 and J usage is TRBJ2-7; D tentatively reads TRBD1 or TRBD2 (7 bases each). The ends were cut back, 2 bases at V and 4 bases at J, with 12 bases in the middle. CDR3 length equals 14 residues. Germline V CDR1 and CDR2: MNHEY, SVGAGI. The DNA of the CDR3 is TGTGCCAGCAGTTACGGGACAGCGGGATACGAGCAGTACTTC. Translation: CASSYGTAGYEQYF.